These 26 T cell receptor beta chains share one sample of origin, sequenced in a study of neurological immune-mediated disorders. MiXCR, run by TCRdb on the 5' RACE reads, gives a single entry per CDR3 protein. The sample has tens of thousands of distinct CDR3 sequences, approximately 5.3% seen once. Sequencing was carried out using CD4+ T cells from blood. These receptors were obtained from a woman aged 50 to 65 in good health.

Ten or more counts support this clonotype. The genes are TRBV9 and TRBJ2-7; 7 bases are a match to TRBD2. The germline V gene has CDR1 SGDLS and CDR2 YYNGEE. V lost 4 bases to trimming and J lost 2 bases; unmatched junction nucleotides: 9. This CDR3 is built from 15 residues. The chain's CDR3 is CASSPSSGTTYEQYF. CDR3 coding DNA: TGTGCCAGCAGCCCAAGCAGCGGGACTACCTACGAGCAGTACTTC. Drawing the rest from reference TRBV9 and TRBJ2-7, the complete variable domain is DSGVTQTPKHLITATGQRVTLRCSPRSGDLSVYWYQQSLDQGLQFLIQYYNGEERAKGNILERFSAQQFPDLHSELNLSSLELGDSALYFCASSPSSGTTYEQYFGPGTRLTVT.

In this sample, this clonotype turned up many times. The V call is TRBV5-1, the J call TRBJ2-2; D is unresolved. CDR3 length: 14 amino acids. Germline CDR1 SGHRS, CDR2 YFSETQ. Trimming took off 6 bases at V and 7 bases at J, with 16 bases between the two ends. CDR3 protein: CASKGGASNGELFF. The DNA for the CDR3 is TGCGCCAGCAAGGGCGGAGCCAGCAACGGGGAGCTGTTTTTT.

This clonotype occurred many times. The rearrangement uses TRBV30 and TRBJ2-1; TRBD2 aligns across 13 bases. V gave up 5 bases and J gave up 10 bases; unmatched junction bases: 5. Germline lookup yields CDR1 GTSNPN and CDR2 SVGIG (reference sequence). The CDR3 is made up of 13 amino acids. DNA of the CDR3: TGTGCCTGGGGGGGGACTAGCGGGGCCGAGCAGTTCTTC. It encodes CAWGGTSGAEQFF.

This clonotype came up many times. The chain employs TRBV4-3 and TRBJ1-2; D is unclear. Trimming removed 1 base at V and 6 bases at J, with 15 bases between. CDR1 LGHNA and CDR2 YSLEER come from the germline V gene. The CDR3 totals 15 residues. The CDR3 DNA follows: TGCGCCAGCAGCCAAGTTGCGGCCCTCTCAAATGGCTACACCTTC. Translated, it gives CASSQVAALSNGYTF.

This clonotype was seen ten or more times. In DNA form, the CDR3 reads TGCAGCGTTCGAGGATTCGGGGAGCTGTTTTTT. It specifies CSVRGFGELFF. The V and J genes are TRBV29-1 and TRBJ2-2; D remains unclear. CDR3 size: 11 residues. The germline V gene encodes CDR1 SQVTM and CDR2 ANQGSEA. Deletions cut 5 bases from V and 7 bases from J, with 8 bases between.

This clonotype was counted ten times or more. This chain connects TRBV20-1 to TRBJ2-7; D is unclear. In germline, CDR1 is DFQATT, CDR2 SNEGSKA (reference sequence). Deletions cut 6 bases from V and 3 bases from J, with 9 bases between. This CDR3 region has 11 residues. CDR3 DNA: TGCAGTGCGACGACCGGCTACGAGCAGTACTTC. Its translation is CSATTGYEQYF.

This clonotype came up many times. The chain has TRBV19 and TRBJ1-2; TRBD1 is a possible D gene (6 bases). The CDR3 consists of 15 residues. Germline CDR1 and CDR2: LNHDA and SQIVND (reference sequence). Between the trimmed V and J ends, which lost 1 base and 8 bases, there was a span of 17 bases. CDR3 in DNA: TGTGCCAGTAGTATAGTGTCGGTACAGGGAGGCGGCTACACCTTC. Its protein product is CASSIVSVQGGGYTF.

The sample holds many counts of this clonotype. The rearrangement joins TRBV20-1 to TRBJ2-3, with unresolved D. The CDR3 covers 15 residues. With 0 bases removed from V and 0 bases from J, the gap between germline ends came to 10 bases. In germline, CDR1 is DFQATT, CDR2 SNEGSKA (reference sequence). CDR3 coding DNA: TGCAGTGCTAGAGATTTCCGTTCTAGCACAGATACGCAGTATTTT. Its protein product is CSARDFRSSTDTQYF.

This clonotype was picked up many times. The rearrangement links TRBV4-1 to TRBJ1-1, with 8 bases aligning to TRBD1. J lost 4 bases, V lost 0 bases, and 4 bases had no gene match. This CDR3 has 15 residues. Per germline, CDR1 MGHRA and CDR2 YSYEKL. CDR3 sequence (DNA): TGCGCCAGCAGCCAAGAGACAGGGGCGGGCACTGAAGCTTTCTTT. It codes for CASSQETGAGTEAFF.

This clonotype was counted many times. The gene calls are TRBV20-1 and TRBJ2-1; the D is unclear. Germline V gives CDR1 DFQATT, CDR2 SNEGSKA (reference sequence). The CDR3 has 10 residues. The V and J ends lost 5 bases and 5 bases respectively, with 4 bases between them. CDR3 residues: CSAWDNEQFF. The CDR3 nucleotides read TGCAGTGCTTGGGACAATGAGCAGTTCTTC.

This clonotype was detected ten times or more. The chain recombines TRBV20-1 with TRBJ2-1; a weak D match, TRBD1 (5 bases). Trimming took off 1 base at V and 5 bases at J, with 9 bases between the two ends. Germline assignment: CDR1 DFQATT and CDR2 SNEGSKA (reference sequence). CDR3 length equals 13 residues. The chain's CDR3 is CSARVGVNNEQFF. The CDR3 region has the DNA TGCAGTGCTAGAGTAGGGGTGAACAATGAGCAGTTCTTC.

This clonotype was seen many times. The chain combines TRBV7-9 with TRBJ2-1; D may be TRBD1 (5 bases). Germline CDR1 reads SEHNR; CDR2 reads FQNEAQ (reference sequence). V was cut by 1 base and J by 6 bases, with 13 bases left in between. The CDR3 covers 15 residues. The CDR3 sequence: CASSLVAGILNEQFF. The CDR3 nucleotides read TGTGCCAGCAGCTTAGTGGCAGGGATCCTCAATGAGCAGTTCTTC.

This clonotype was counted many times. The chain employs TRBV3-1 and TRBJ2-3; D may match TRBD1 or TRBD2 (6 bases each). CDR3 length: 15 residues. Trimming removed 2 bases at V and 6 bases at J, with 15 bases between. The V gene's germline CDR1 is LGHDT and CDR2 YNNKEL (reference sequence). This chain's CDR3 is CASSQRRGGSDTQYF. For the CDR3, the DNA is TGTGCCAGCAGCCAACGTCGAGGGGGGTCGGATACGCAGTATTTT.

This clonotype was detected ten times or more. The chain recombines TRBV20-1 with TRBJ2-1, with 13 bases that match TRBD2. CDR1 DFQATT and CDR2 SNEGSKA come from the germline V gene (reference sequence). This CDR3 has 14 amino acids. Trimming cost V 7 bases and J 6 bases; bases outside gene matches: 6. CDR3 in DNA: TGCAGTGGCCAACTAGCGGGAGGGATCAATGAGCAGTTCTTC. Amino acid sequence: CSGQLAGGINEQFF.

J is TRBJ2-5 and V is TRBV19; the D call may be TRBD1 or TRBD2 (6 bases each). V lost 5 bases and J lost 2, with 12 bases in between. CDR1 is LNHDA, CDR2 SQIVND, per germline (reference sequence). The CDR3 extends over 14 amino acids. The CDR3 loop reads CASSPQGGQETQYF. DNA of the CDR3: TGTGCCAGTAGTCCACAAGGGGGGCAAGAGACCCAGTACTTC.

Many counts were recorded for this clonotype. The chain couples TRBV24-1 to TRBJ2-1, with 9 bases aligning to TRBD2. The germline gives CDR1 KGHDR, CDR2 SFDVKD. The ends lost 4 bases at V and 10 bases at J; junction bases unmatched: 10. This CDR3 region has 15 residues. The DNA of the CDR3 is TGTGCCACCAGTGACCTTCGCGGGGGGGGCGAAGAGCAGTTCTTC. This encodes CATSDLRGGGEEQFF.

A word on this clonotype: A single base separates this from a much larger clone, so it may be a read error. The J gene is TRBJ2-1, the V gene TRBV5-1; 10 bases fit TRBD2. CDR1 is SGHRS and CDR2 is YFSETQ in the germline V gene. The CDR3 length is 18 residues. V lost 0 bases, J lost 6 bases, and 12 bases stayed unmatched. CDR3 sequence (DNA): TGCGCCAGCAGCTTGGCCGGGACTAGCGTGGGGCCCAGCAATGAGCAGTTCTTC. Translation: CASSLAGTSVGPSNEQFF.

The sample holds many counts of this clonotype. V and J are TRBV7-2 and TRBJ2-1, with 9 bases aligning to TRBD2. Germline values: CDR1 SGHTA, CDR2 FQGNSA. The CDR3 consists of 18 residues. V lost 1 base, J lost 5 bases, and 12 bases stayed unmatched. The DNA of the CDR3 is TGTGCCAGCAGCTTAGGTGGGGTTAGCGGGAGTTCTCACAATGAGCAGTTCTTC. This gives the protein CASSLGGVSGSSHNEQFF.

The sample holds many counts of this clonotype. The chain is built from TRBV4-1 and TRBJ2-2; 9 bases are a match to TRBD1. V lost 2 bases to trimming and J lost 6 bases; unmatched junction nucleotides: 7. CDR1 and CDR2 from the germline V gene are MGHRA and YSYEKL. This CDR3 region has 16 residues. DNA of the CDR3: TGCGCCAGCAGCCAATCCTCGGGACAGGGCCCCGGGGAGCTGTTTTTT. This codes for CASSQSSGQGPGELFF.

This clonotype was seen ten or more times. This chain connects TRBV5-1 to TRBJ2-7; possible D gene TRBD1, 5 bases. Trimming removed 3 bases from V and 3 bases from J, with 10 bases in between. CDR3 length equals 13 residues. Germline loops: CDR1 SGHRS, CDR2 YFSETQ. CDR3 DNA sequence: TGCGCCAGCAGCTCCCAAGGGGACTACGAGCAGTACTTC. Its translation: CASSSQGDYEQYF.

This clonotype showed up many times. This chain uses TRBV7-2 with TRBJ2-1, with TRBD2 matching over 12 bases. The germline V gene has CDR1 SGHTA and CDR2 FQGNSA. The CDR3 has 13 residues. V dropped 7 bases and J dropped 9; count of bases not matched to a gene: 4. The CDR3 DNA reads TGTGCCAGCAAACTAGCGGGAGGTGTTGAGCAGTTCTTC. It specifies CASKLAGGVEQFF.

The chain uses TRBV7-2 and TRBJ2-7; tentatively, D is TRBD1 or TRBD2 (6 bases each). With 1 base removed from V and 8 bases from J, the gap between germline ends came to 18 bases. The CDR3 has 15 residues. CDR1 and CDR2 (germline): SGHTA, FQGNSA. This CDR3 reads CASSLGGAHPLKQYF. The CDR3 DNA sequence: TGTGCCAGCAGCTTAGGGGGGGCGCATCCCCTCAAGCAGTACTTC.

This clonotype was counted many times. The CDR3 is CASSLEQGGIETQYF. CDR3 sequence (DNA): TGCGCCAGCAGCTTAGAACAGGGGGGAATAGAGACCCAGTACTTC. The genes are TRBV4-1 and TRBJ2-5, with 8 positions matching TRBD1. V shed 5 bases and J 4 bases; nucleotides not matched to a gene: 9. In germline, CDR1 is MGHRA, CDR2 YSYEKL. CDR3 size: 15 residues.

This clonotype was observed at least ten times. The chain links TRBV7-3 to TRBJ2-7; 9 bases map to TRBD1. The germline gives CDR1 SGHTA, CDR2 FQGTGA. With V trimmed by 5 bases and J by 9 bases, 17 bases remained unmatched. The CDR3 covers 16 residues. The chain's CDR3 is CASSAAPTPGQGSQYF. DNA of the CDR3: TGTGCCAGCAGCGCCGCACCCACCCCGGGACAGGGTTCGCAGTACTTC.

This clonotype was seen at least ten times. V is TRBV7-2 and J is TRBJ2-1, with unresolved D. The CDR3 is 15 residues long. Germline V lookup: CDR1 SGHTA, CDR2 FQGNSA. The V end was cut by 0 bases, the J end by 0 bases, with 6 bases between. CDR3 DNA sequence: TGTGCCAGCAGCTTAGCGTACGGCTCCTACAATGAGCAGTTCTTC. This gives the protein CASSLAYGSYNEQFF.

There are many counts of this clonotype. The chain couples TRBV9 to TRBJ2-7; D gene uncertain. The CDR3 contains 13 residues. Per germline, CDR1 SGDLS and CDR2 YYNGEE. Trimming stripped 3 bases from V and 3 bases from J, with 10 bases between. CDR3: CASSAPLFYEQYF. The CDR3 DNA follows: TGTGCCAGCAGCGCCCCATTGTTCTACGAGCAGTACTTC.